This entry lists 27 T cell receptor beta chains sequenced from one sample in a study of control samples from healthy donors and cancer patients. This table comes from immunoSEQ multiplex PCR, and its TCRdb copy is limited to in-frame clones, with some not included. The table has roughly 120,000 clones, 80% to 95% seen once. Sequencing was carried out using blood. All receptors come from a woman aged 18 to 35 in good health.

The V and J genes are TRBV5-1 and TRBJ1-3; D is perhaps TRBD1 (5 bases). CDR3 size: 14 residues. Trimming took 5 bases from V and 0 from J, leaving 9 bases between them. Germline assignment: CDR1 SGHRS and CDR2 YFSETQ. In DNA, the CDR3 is TGCGCCAGCAGGCAACAGGTCTCTGGAAACACCATATATTTT. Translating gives CASRQQVSGNTIYF.

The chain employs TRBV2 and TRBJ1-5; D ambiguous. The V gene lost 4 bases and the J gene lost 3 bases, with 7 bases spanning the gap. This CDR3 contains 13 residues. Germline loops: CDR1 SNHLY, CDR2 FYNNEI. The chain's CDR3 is CASSGQTNQPQHF. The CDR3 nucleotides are TGTGCCAGCAGTGGTCAAACCAATCAGCCCCAGCATTTT.

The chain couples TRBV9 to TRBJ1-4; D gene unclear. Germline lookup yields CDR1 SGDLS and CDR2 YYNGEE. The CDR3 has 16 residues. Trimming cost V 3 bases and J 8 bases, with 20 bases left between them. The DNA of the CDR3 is TGTGCCAGCAGCGCCAAGACATCCTCGGCGGGGGAAAAACTGTTTTTT. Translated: CASSAKTSSAGEKLFF.

The CDR3 region has the DNA TGCGCCAGCAGCTTGGCGCTGACAGGGGGCGGATTTGAAAAACTGTTTTTT. Amino acids: CASSLALTGGGFEKLFF. The V gene is TRBV5-1, the J gene TRBJ1-4; 10 nucleotides line up with TRBD1. The CDR3 sequence is 17 residues long. CDR1 is SGHRS and CDR2 is YFSETQ in the germline V gene. Trimming at V came to 0 bases and at J to 7 bases, leaving 9 bases not matched to a gene.

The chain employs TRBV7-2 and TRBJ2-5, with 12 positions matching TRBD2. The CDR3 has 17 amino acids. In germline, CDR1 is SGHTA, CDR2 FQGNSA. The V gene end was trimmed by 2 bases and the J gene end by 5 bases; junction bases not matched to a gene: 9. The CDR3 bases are TGTGCCAGCAGCTTATCTTCTAGCGGGAGGGCCAGGGAGACCCAGTACTTC. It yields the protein CASSLSSSGRARETQYF.

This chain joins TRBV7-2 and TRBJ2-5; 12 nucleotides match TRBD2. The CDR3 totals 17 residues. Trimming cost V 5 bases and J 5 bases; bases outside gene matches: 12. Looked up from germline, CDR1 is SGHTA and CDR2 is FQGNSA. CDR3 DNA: TGTGCCAGCAGCCTTTACCTAGCGGGGGGGGCGACGGAGACCCAGTACTTC. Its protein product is CASSLYLAGGATETQYF.

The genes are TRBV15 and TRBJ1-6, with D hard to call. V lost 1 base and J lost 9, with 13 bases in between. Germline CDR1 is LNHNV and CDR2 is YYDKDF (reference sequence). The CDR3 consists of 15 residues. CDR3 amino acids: CATSRARVMGSPLHF. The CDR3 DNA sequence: TGTGCCACCAGCAGAGCTCGGGTCATGGGTTCACCCCTCCACTTT.

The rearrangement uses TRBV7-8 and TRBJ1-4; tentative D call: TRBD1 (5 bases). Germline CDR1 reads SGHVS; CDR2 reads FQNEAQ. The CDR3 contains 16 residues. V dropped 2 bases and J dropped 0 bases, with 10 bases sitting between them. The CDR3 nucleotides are TGTGCCAGCAGCTTACGGGGCGTCTCAACTAATGAAAAACTGTTTTTT. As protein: CASSLRGVSTNEKLFF.

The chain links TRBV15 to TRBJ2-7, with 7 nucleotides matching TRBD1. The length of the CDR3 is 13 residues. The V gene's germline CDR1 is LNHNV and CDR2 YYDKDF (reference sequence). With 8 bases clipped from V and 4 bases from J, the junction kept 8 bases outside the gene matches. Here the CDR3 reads CATRQGVNYEQYF. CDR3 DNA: TGTGCCACCCGGCAGGGGGTGAATTACGAGCAGTACTTC.

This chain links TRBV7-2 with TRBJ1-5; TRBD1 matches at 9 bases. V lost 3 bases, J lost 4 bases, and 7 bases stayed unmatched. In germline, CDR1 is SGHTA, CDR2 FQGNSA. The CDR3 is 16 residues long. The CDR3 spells CASSLGQGPMNQPQHF. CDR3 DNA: TGTGCCAGCAGCTTGGGACAGGGCCCGATGAATCAGCCCCAGCATTTT.

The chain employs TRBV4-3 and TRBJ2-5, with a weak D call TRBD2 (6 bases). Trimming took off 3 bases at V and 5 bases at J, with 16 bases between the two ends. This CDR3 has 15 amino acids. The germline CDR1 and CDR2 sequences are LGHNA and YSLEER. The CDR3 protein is CASSQGGGNGETQYF. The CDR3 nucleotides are TGCGCCAGCAGCCAGGGAGGAGGGAATGGTGAGACCCAGTACTTC.

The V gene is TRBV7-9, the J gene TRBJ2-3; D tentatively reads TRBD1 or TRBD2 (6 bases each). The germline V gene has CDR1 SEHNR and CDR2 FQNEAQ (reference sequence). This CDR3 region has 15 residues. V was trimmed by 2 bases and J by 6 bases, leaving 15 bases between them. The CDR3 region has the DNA TGTGCCAGCAGCTTAAAACCCGGGGGCTTGGATACGCAGTATTTT. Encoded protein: CASSLKPGGLDTQYF.

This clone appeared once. The DNA of the CDR3 is TGTGCCAGTAGTATAATAGGCAGGTCTAACTATGGCTACACCTTC. Translation: CASSIIGRSNYGYTF. This chain links TRBV19 with TRBJ1-2; D is unresolved. V lost 2 bases, J lost 0 bases, and 10 bases lay in between. CDR1 LNHDA and CDR2 SQIVND come from the germline V gene (reference sequence). The CDR3 runs to 15 residues.

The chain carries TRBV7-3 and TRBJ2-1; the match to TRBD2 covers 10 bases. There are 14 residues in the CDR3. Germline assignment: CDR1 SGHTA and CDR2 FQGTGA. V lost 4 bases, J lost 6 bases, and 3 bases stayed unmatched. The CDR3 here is CASSSLAGGNEQFF. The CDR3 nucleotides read TGTGCCAGCAGCTCCTTAGCGGGGGGCAATGAGCAGTTCTTC.

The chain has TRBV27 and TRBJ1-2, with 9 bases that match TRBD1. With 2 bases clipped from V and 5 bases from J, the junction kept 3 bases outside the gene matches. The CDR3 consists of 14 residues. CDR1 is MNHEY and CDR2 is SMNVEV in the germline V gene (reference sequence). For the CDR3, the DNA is TGTGCCAGCAGTTTAGCGGGGACAGGGTATGGCTACACCTTC. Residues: CASSLAGTGYGYTF.

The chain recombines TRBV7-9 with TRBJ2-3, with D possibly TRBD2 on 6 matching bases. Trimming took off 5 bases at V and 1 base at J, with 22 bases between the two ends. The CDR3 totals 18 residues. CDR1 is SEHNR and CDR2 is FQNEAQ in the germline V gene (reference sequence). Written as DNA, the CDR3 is TGTGCCAGCAGCCCAACCTCGGCAGGAGGGCTGGGCACAGATACGCAGTATTTT. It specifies CASSPTSAGGLGTDTQYF.

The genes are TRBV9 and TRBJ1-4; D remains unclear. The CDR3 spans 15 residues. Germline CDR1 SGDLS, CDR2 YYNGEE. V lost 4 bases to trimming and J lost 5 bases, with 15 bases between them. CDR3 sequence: CASSSGPELNEKLFF. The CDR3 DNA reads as TGTGCCAGCAGCTCCGGACCGGAACTGAATGAAAAACTGTTTTTT.

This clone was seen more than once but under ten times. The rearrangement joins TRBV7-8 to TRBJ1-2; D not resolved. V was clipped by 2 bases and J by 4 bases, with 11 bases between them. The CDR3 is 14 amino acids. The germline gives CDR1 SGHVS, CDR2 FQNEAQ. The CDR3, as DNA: TGTGCCAGCAGCTTATTCAGCGCATCCTATGGCTACACCTTC. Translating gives CASSLFSASYGYTF. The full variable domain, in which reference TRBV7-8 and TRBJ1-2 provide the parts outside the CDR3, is GAGVSQSPRYKVAKRGQDVALRCDPISGHVSLFWYQQALGQGPEFLTYFQNEAQLDKSGLPSDRFFAERPEGSVSTLKIQRTQQEDSAVYLCASSLFSASYGYTFGSGTRLTVV.

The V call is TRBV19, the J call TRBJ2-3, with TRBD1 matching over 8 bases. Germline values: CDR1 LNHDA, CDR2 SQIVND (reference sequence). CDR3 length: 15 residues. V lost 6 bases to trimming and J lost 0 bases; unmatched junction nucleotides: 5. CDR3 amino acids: CASSNRGSSTDTQYF. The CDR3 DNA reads TGTGCCAGTAGCAACAGGGGGTCTAGCACAGATACGCAGTATTTT.

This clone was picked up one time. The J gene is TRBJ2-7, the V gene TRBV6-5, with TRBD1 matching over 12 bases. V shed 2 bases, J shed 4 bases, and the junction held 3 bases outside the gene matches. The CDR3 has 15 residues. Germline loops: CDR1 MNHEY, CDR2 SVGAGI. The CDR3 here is CASSYRGQGAYEQYF. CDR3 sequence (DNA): TGTGCCAGCAGTTACAGGGGACAGGGGGCTTACGAGCAGTACTTC.

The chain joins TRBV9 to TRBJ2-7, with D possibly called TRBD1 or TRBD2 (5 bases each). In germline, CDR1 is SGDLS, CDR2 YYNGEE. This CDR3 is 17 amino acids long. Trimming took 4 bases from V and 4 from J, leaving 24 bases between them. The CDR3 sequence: CASSSTSPGTNDYEQYF. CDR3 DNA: TGTGCCAGCAGCAGTACTTCTCCCGGGACCAACGATTACGAGCAGTACTTC. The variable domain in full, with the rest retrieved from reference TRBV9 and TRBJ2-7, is DSGVTQTPKHLITATGQRVTLRCSPRSGDLSVYWYQQSLDQGLQFLIQYYNGEERAKGNILERFSAQQFPDLHSELNLSSLELGDSALYFCASSSTSPGTNDYEQYFGPGTRLTVT.

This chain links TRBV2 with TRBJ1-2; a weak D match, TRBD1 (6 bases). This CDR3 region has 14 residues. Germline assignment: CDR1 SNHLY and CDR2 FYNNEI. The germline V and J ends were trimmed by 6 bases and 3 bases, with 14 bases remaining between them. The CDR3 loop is CASRRTAGDYGYTF. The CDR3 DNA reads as TGTGCCAGCAGAAGGACAGCTGGGGACTATGGCTACACCTTC.

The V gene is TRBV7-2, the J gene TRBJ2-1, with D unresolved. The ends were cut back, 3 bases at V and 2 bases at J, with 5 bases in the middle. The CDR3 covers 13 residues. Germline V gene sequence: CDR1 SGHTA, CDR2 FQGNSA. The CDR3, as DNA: TGTGCCAGCAGCTTCGATACCTACAATGAGCAGTTCTTC. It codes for CASSFDTYNEQFF.

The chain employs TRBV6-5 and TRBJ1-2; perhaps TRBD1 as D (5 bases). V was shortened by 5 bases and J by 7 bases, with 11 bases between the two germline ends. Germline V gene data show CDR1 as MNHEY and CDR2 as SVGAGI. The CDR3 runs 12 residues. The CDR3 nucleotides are TGTGCCAGCAGTACCAGGGTTCCTGGCTACACCTTC. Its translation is CASSTRVPGYTF.

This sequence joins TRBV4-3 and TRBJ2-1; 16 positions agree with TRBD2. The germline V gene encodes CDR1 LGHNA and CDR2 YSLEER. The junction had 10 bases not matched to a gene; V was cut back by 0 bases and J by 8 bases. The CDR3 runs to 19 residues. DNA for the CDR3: TGCGCCAGCAGCCAAGAGGCAGGGACTAGCGGGGGGGCATTCGATGAGCAGTTCTTC. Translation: CASSQEAGTSGGAFDEQFF.

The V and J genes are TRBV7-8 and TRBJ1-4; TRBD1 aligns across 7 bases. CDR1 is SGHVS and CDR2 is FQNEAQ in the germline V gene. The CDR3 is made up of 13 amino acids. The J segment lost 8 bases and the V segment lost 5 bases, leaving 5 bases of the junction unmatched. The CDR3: CASSPETGEKLFF. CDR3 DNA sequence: TGTGCCAGCAGCCCGGAGACAGGGGAAAAACTGTTTTTT.

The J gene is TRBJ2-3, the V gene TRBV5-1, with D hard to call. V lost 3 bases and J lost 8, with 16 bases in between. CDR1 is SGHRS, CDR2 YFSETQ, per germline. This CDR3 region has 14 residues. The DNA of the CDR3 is TGCGCCAGCAGCTCGCCTGAGAAAGGCGGTACGCAGTATTTT. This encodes CASSSPEKGGTQYF.